The T cell receptor beta chain under discussion was sequenced for a study of blood T cell repertoires in COVID-19. Study context: From the United States, Italy and Spain came samples of acute and convalescent COVID-19. PBMCs, B-cell-depleted T cells, or T cells were the source of the cDNA or gDNA that made up the material.

Between the trimmed V and J ends, which lost 1 base and 3 bases, there was a span of 7 bases. The CDR3 is made up of 13 amino acids. CDR1 and CDR2 from the germline V gene are LNHDA and SQIVND (reference sequence). Per the study methods: For nucleated cells, counts were estimated from reference gene primer amplification. Method: immunoSEQ multiplex PCR; TCRdb's copy keeps in-frame clones and lacks some. The DNA gave D and trimming, while V, J and clone size come from that table. Altogether 150,000 to 180,000 clones are present, 75% to 90% being singletons, with the ten largest covering about 16%. The gene calls are TRBV19 and TRBJ2-7; D remains unclear. The receptor's source is a middle-aged woman with acute or convalescent COVID-19. Sequenced input: peripheral blood. The CDR3 region has the DNA TGTGCCAGTAGTATAGGCGCGGACTACGAGCAGTACTTC. As protein: CASSIGADYEQYF.